This T cell receptor (beta chain) was identified in a study of tumor-infiltrating lymphocytes in primary liver carcinoma. TCR beta cDNA came from around 500 ng total RNA, primed with a constant-region primer. Investigators got TCR beta libraries out of three nested multiplex PCR rounds, done with slightly modified ARM-PCR. The first two PCR rounds used TRBV1-TRBV30 forward primers with a C-beta reverse primer, about 10 cycles each. TCRdb itself ran the multiplex PCR reads through MiXCR, one entry per CDR3 protein. The sample has about 100,000 distinct CDR3 sequences; about 67% are singletons. It was from 20-30 mg of unsorted bulk tissue that RNA and DNA were co-extracted. Comment on this clonotype: Its target is unknown. Mismatch with germline at one junction end may stem from a read error.

Findings of the study overall: Tumors significantly exceeded blood in top-250-clone fraction (p = 0.039). Roughly 7.5-24% of top clones, and no more, occurred in all five tumor regions.

The CDR3 is 13 amino acids. Per germline, CDR1 SGHAT and CDR2 FQNNGV. The J gene is TRBJ2-5, the V gene TRBV11-2, with 7 bases that match TRBD2. The sequenced sample was liver tumor tissue from sampling region 2. This sample's subset: tumor region T2, inferior pole. The source of this sequence is a woman aged 55 to 70 with primary liver carcinoma and hepatitis B virus infection. The CDR3 loop reads CASSFTGGSAQYF. CDR3 in DNA: TGTGCCAGCAGCTTTACGGGAGGCTCGGCCCAGTACTTT.